What follows describes a single T cell receptor (beta chain). What it binds is unknown. The data were obtained in a study of post-analysis software for immune sequencing data. Study results and caveats: Patients had higher frequencies than controls of five TRBV segments, including TRBV5-6, TRBV5-1 and TRBV20-1. People with multiple sclerosis had a significantly lower normalized Chao1 diversity than controls did.

Germline CDR1 reads SGHTA; CDR2 reads FQGNSA. CDR3 length: 14 residues. Trimming left V 10 bases short and J 1 base short, with 16 bases between. Unique molecular identifiers featured in each of the TCR beta cDNA libraries. TCRdb passed the PCR reads through MiXCR, listing each CDR3 protein once. The sample consists of 700,000 to 800,000 distinct CDR3 sequences, less than 35% of them appearing once. The J gene is TRBJ1-1, the V gene TRBV7-2; D remains ambiguous. The sample consisted of blood. The receptor was derived from a girl aged 10 to 17 with multiple sclerosis. The CDR3 coding sequence is TGTGCCACCCGGCGGCCGGTAACGAACACTGAAGCTTTCTTT. Residues: CATRRPVTNTEAFF.